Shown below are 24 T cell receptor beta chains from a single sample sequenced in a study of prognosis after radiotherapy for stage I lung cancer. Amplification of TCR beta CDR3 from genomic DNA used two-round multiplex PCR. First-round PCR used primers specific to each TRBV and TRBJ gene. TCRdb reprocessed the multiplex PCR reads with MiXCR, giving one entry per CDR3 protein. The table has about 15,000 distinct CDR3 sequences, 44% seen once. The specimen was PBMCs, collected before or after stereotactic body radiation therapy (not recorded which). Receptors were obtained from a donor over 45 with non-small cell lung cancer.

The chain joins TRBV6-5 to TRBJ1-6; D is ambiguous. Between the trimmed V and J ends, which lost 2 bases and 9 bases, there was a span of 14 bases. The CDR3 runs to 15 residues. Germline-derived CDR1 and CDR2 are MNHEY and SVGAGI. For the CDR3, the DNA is TGTGCCAGCAGTTACGCACAGAGAGGTGGTTCACCCCTCCACTTT. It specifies CASSYAQRGGSPLHF.

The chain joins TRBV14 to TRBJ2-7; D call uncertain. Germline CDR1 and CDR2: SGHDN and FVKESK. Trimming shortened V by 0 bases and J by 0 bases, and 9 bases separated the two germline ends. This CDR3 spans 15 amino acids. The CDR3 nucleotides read TGTGCCAGCAGCCAAGATCTTGGTAGCTCCTACGAGCAGTACTTC. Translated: CASSQDLGSSYEQYF.

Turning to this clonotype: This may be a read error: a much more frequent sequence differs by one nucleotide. In DNA, the CDR3 is TGTGCCAGCAGCTTATGTGGCTATTGGTTCTTC. It is translated as CASSLCGYWFF. The rearrangement uses TRBV7-2 and TRBJ2-1, with D hard to call. The V end lost 2 bases, the J end lost 15 bases, and 11 bases lay between the germline ends. The CDR3 is made up of 11 amino acids. Germline CDR1 SGHTA, CDR2 FQGNSA.

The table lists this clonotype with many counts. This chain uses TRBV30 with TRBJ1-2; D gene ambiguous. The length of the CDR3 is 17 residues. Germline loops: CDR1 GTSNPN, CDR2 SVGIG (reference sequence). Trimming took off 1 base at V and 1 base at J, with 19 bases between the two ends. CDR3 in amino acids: CAWSESGARTFNYGYTF. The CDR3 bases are TGTGCCTGGAGTGAATCCGGCGCCAGAACATTTAACTATGGCTACACCTTC.

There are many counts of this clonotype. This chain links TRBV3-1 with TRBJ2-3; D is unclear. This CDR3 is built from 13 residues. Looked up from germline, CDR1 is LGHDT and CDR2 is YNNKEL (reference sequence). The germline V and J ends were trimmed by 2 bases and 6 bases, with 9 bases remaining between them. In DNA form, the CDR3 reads TGTGCCAGCAGCCAAAATTCGGTGGATACGCAGTATTTT. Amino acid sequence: CASSQNSVDTQYF.

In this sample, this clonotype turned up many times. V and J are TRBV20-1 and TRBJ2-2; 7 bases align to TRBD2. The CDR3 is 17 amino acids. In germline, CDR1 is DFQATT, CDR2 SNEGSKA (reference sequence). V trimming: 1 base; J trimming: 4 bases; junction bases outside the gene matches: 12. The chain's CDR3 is CSARGSGGRTLTGELFF. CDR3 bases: TGCAGTGCTAGAGGGAGTGGCGGGAGAACACTCACCGGGGAGCTGTTTTTT.

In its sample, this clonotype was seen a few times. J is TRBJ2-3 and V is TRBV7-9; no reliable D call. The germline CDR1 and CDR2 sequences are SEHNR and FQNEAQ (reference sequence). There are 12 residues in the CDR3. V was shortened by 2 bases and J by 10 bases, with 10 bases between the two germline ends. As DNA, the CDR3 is TGTGCCAGCAGCTTAACGACACTCTCGCAGTATTTT. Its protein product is CASSLTTLSQYF.

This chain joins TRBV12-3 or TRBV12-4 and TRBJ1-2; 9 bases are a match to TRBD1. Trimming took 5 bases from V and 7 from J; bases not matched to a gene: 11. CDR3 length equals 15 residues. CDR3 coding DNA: TGTGCCAGCAGTGCTACGGGACAGGGTTTTGGTGGCTACACCTTC. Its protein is CASSATGQGFGGYTF.

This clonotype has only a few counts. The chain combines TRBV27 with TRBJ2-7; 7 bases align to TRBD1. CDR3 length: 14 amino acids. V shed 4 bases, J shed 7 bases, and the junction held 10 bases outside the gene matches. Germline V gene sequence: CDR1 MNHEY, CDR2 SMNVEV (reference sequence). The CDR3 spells CASSYRTGPGEQYF. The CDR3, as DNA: TGTGCCAGCAGTTACAGGACAGGACCCGGGGAGCAGTACTTC.

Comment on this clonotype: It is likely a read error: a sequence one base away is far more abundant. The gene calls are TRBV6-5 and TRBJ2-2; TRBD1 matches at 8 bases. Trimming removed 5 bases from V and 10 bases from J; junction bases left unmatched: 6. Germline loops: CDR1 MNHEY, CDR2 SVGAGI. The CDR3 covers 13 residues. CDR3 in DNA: TGTGCCAGCAGTCCCGGGACAGGCGTGGAGCTGTTTTTT. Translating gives CASSPGTGVELFF.

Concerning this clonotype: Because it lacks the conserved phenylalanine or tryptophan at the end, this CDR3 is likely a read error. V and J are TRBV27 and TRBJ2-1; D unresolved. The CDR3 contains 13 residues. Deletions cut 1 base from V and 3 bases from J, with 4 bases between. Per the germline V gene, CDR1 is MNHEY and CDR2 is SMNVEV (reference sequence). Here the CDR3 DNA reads TGTGCCAGCAGTTTATACTACTACAATGAGCAGTTCTTA. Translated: CASSLYYYNEQFL.

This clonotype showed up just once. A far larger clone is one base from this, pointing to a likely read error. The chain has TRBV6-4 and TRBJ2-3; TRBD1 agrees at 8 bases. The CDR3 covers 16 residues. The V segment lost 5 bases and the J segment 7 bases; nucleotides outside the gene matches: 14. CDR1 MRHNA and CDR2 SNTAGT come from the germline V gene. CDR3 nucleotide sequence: TGTGCCAGCAGTATTCGGACAGGGAATAGGGGATATACGCAGTATTTT. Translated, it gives CASSIRTGNRGYTQYF.

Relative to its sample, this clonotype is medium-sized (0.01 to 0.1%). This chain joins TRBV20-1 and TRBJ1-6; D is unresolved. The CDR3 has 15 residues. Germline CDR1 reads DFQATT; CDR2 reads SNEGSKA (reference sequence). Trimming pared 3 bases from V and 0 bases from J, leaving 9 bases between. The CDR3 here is CSARAGLSYNSPLHF. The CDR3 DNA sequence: TGCAGTGCTAGGGCCGGACTCTCCTATAATTCACCCCTCCACTTT.

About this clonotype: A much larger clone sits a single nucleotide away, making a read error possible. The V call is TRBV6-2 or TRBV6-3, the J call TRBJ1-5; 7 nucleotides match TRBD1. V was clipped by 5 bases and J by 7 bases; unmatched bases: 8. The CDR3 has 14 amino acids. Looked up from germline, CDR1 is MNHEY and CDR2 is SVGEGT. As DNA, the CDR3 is TGTGCCAGCAGTGAGGGGGCCGGAGTGCAGCCCCAGCATTTT. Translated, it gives CASSEGAGVQPQHF.

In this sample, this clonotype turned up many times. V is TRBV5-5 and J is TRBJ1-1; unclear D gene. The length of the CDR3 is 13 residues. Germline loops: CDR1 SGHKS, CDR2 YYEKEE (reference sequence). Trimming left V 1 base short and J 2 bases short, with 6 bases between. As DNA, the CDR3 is TGTGCCAGCAGCTTGCTGTCCAACACTGAAGCTTTCTTT. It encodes CASSLLSNTEAFF.

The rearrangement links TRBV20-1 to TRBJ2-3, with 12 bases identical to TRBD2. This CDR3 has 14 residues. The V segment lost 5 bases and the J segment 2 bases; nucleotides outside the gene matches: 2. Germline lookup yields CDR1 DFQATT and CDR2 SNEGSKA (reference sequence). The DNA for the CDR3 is TGCAGTGCTCTAGCGGGAGGGGTCACAGATACGCAGTATTTT. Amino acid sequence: CSALAGGVTDTQYF.

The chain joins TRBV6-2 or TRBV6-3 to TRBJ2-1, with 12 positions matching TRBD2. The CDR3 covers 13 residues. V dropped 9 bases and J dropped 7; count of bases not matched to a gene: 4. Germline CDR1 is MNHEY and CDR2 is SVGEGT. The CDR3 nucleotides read TGTGCCAGTTCAGGACTAGCGGGAAATGAGCAGTTCTTC. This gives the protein CASSGLAGNEQFF.

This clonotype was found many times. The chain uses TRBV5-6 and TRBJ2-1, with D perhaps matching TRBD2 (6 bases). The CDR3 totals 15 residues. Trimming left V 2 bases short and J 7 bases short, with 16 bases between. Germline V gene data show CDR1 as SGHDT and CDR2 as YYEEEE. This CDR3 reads CASSFWGRLGNEQFF. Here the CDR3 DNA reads TGTGCCAGCAGCTTTTGGGGGAGGTTGGGGAATGAGCAGTTCTTC.

CDR3 protein: CASSVGQGVYEQYF. CDR3 DNA sequence: TGTGCCAGCAGTGTGGGACAGGGAGTCTACGAGCAGTACTTC. The chain recombines TRBV6-1 with TRBJ2-7; 9 bases are shared with TRBD1. Germline CDR1 is MNHNS and CDR2 is SASEGT. The trim removed 4 bases at V and 3 bases at J, leaving 4 bases unmatched. This CDR3 has 14 residues.

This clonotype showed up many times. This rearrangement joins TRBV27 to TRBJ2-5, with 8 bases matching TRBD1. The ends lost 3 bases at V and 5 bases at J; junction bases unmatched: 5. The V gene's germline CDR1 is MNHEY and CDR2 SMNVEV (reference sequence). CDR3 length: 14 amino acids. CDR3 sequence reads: CASSFRRGLETQYF. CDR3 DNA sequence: TGTGCCAGCAGTTTCCGCAGGGGGCTTGAGACCCAGTACTTC.

Here the CDR3 DNA reads TGTGCCAGCAGCCCGTTAGCGGGAGGAATTGAGCAGTTCTTC. This encodes CASSPLAGGIEQFF. The chain combines TRBV11-3 with TRBJ2-1; 10 bases line up with TRBD2. Unmatched junction bases numbered 7, after V lost 5 bases and J lost 9 bases. The CDR3 has 14 amino acids. Germline V CDR1 and CDR2: SGHNT, YENEEA.

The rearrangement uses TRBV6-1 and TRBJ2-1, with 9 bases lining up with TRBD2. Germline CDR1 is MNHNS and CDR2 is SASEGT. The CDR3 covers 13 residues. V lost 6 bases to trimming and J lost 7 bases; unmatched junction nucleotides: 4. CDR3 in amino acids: CASRLAGINEQFF. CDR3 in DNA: TGTGCCAGCAGGCTAGCGGGGATAAATGAGCAGTTCTTC.

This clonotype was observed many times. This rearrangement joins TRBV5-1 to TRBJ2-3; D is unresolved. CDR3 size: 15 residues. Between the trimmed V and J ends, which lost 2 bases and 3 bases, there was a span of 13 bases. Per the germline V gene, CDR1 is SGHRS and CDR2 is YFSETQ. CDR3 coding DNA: TGCGCCAGCAGCTTCCAAAACGCCGGTACAGATACGCAGTATTTT. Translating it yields CASSFQNAGTDTQYF.

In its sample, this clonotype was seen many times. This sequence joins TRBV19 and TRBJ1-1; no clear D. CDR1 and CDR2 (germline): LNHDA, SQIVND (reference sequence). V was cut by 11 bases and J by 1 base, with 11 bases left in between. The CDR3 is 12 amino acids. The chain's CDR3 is CALKWGNTEAFF. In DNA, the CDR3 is TGTGCCCTAAAATGGGGGAACACTGAAGCTTTCTTT.